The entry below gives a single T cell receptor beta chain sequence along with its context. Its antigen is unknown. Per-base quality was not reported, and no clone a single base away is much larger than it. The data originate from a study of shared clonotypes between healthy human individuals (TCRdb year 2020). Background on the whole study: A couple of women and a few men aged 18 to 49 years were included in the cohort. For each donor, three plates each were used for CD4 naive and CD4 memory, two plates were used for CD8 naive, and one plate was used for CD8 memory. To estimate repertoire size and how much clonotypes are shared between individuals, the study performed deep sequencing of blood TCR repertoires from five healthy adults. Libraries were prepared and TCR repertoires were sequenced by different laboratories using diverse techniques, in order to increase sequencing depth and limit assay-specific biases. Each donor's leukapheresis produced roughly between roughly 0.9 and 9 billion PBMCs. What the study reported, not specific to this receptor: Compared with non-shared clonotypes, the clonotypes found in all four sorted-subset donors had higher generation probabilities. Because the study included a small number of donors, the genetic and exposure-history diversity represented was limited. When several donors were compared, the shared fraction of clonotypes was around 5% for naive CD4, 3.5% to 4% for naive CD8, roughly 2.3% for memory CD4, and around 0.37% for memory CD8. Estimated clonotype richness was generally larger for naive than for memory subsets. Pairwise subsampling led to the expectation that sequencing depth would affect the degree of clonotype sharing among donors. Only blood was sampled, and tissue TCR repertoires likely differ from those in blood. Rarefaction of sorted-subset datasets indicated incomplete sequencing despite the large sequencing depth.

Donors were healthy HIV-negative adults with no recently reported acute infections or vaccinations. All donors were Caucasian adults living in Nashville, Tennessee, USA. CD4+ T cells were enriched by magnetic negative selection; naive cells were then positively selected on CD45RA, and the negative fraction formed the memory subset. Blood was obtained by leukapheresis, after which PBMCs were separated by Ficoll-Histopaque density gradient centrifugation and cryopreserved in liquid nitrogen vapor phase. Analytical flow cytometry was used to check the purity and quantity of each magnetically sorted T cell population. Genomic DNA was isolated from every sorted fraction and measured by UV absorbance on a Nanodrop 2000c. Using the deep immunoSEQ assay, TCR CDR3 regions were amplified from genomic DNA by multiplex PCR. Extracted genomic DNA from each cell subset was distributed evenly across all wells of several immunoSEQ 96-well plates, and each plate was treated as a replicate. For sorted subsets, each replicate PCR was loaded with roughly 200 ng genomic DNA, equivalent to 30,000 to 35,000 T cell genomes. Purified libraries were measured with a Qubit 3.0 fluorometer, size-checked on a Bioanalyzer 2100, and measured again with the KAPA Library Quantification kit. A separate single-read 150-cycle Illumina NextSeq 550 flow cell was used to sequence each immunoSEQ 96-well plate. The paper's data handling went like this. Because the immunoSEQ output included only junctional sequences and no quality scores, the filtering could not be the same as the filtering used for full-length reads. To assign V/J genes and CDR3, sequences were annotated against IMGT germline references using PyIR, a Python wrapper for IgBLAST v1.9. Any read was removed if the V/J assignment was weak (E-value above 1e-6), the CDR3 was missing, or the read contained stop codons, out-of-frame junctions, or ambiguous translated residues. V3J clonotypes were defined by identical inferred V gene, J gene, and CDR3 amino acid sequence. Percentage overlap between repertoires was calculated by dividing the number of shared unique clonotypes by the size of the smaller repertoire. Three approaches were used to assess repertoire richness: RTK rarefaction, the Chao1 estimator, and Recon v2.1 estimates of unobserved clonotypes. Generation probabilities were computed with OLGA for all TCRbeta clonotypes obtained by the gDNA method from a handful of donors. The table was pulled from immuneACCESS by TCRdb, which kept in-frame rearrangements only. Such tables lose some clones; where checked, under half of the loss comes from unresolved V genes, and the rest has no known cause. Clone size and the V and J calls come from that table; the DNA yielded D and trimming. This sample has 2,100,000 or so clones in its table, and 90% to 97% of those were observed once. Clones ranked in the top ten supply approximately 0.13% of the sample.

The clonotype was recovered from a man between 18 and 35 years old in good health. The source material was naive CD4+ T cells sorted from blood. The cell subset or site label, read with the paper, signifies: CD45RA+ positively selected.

The CDR3 reads CAISEGSPDTQYF. The DNA sequence is given as TGTGCCATCAGTGAAGGAAGCCCAGATACGCAGTATTTT. The rearrangement combines TRBV10-3 with TRBJ2-3, with no reliable assignment of the D segment. The CDR3 spans 13 residues, from the cysteine through the phenylalanine. Of the read, only the CDR3 DNA is kept; its 39 bases are in frame from base 1. Sequences ENHRY (CDR1) and SYGVKD (CDR2) are obtained from the germline V gene. V is cut by 3 bases and J by 4 bases, and the space between the germline ends is 8 bases.